Listed below are T cell receptor beta chains from one sample, sequenced in a study of early T cells in non-severe SARS-CoV-2 infection. TCRdb reprocessed the 5' RACE reads with MiXCR, giving one entry per CDR3 protein. The sample has 62,000 or so distinct CDR3 sequences, 7.5% to 9% seen once; the top ten hold over 10%. The sample was whole blood, taken at baseline. The origin of the receptors is an adult who was a healthcare worker with PCR-confirmed SARS-CoV-2 infection or an uninfected control (not recorded which). The CDR3 runs from the conserved cysteine through the conserved F or W. The D gene is left open where the match is weak. Expanded clones are given a class, and other clones once, few, many or no size at all.

clone_size	d_call	v_call	j_call	cdr3_nt	cdr3_aa
many	-	TRBV5-1	TRBJ2-6	TGCGCCAGCAGCTTGGAAGGGGCCAACGTCCTGACTTTC	CASSLEGANVLTF
few	-	TRBV5-1	TRBJ1-1	TGCGCCAGCAGCTTGCCTGCGGGGCCGAGCACTGAAGCTTTCTTT	CASSLPAGPSTEAFF
-	TRBD2	TRBV11-3	TRBJ2-1	TGTGCCAGCAGCTTATTTGGACTAGCGGGAGAAAAGAATGAGCAGTTCTTC	CASSLFGLAGEKNEQFF
many	-	TRBV20-1	TRBJ2-1	TGCAGTGCTAGTGGGGACTCGGGGACCAATGAGCAGTTCTTC	CSASGDSGTNEQFF
-	TRBD2	TRBV7-3	TRBJ2-2	TGTGCCAGCAGCTTTATACCTACGACTAGCGCAGACACCGGGGAGCTGTTTTTT	CASSFIPTTSADTGELFF
-	TRBD2	TRBV5-1	TRBJ2-7	TGCGTCAGCGGCCAAACTAGCGGAAGCTCCTACGAGCAGTACTTC	CVSGQTSGSSYEQYF
few	-	TRBV7-8	TRBJ1-4	TGTGCCAGCAGCCCACAGGTTAATGAAAAACTGTTTTTT	CASSPQVNEKLFF
few	-	TRBV29-1	TRBJ1-1	TGCAGCGTTGTAATCCCAACCACTGAAGCTTTCTTT	CSVVIPTTEAFF
many	TRBD2	TRBV6-2/TRBV6-3	TRBJ2-1	TGTGCCAGCAGTTACGCGGGACTAGCGGCCCGGAATGAGCAGTTCTTC	CASSYAGLAARNEQFF
few	-	TRBV7-2	TRBJ2-3	TGTGCCAGCAGCTTAGCCGGGGCAGATACGCAGTATTTT	CASSLAGADTQYF
few	-	TRBV12-3/TRBV12-4	TRBJ1-2	TGTGCCAGCAGTTTAGGGGCAGTTTATGGCTACACCTTC	CASSLGAVYGYTF
-	-	TRBV5-5	TRBJ2-2	TGTGCCAGCAGCTCCCTGGCGCCAGGGCTCAACACCGGGGAGCTGTTTTTT	CASSSLAPGLNTGELFF
-	TRBD2	TRBV7-8	TRBJ2-1	TGTGCCAGCAGCTTATATAAGCCCCTAGCGGGAGGCTACAATGAGCAGTTCTTC	CASSLYKPLAGGYNEQFF
few	TRBD1	TRBV7-2	TRBJ1-5	TGTGCCAGCAGCCAAGGGGGCATGCCGCCCCAGCATTTT	CASSQGGMPPQHF
many	-	TRBV6-1	TRBJ1-2	TGTGCCAGCAGTGAAGCACAGACAGGCAACTATGGCTACACCTTC	CASSEAQTGNYGYTF
few	-	TRBV9	TRBJ1-1	TGTGCCAGCAGCGTAGGGGGAATACTAAACACTGAAGCTTTCTTT	CASSVGGILNTEAFF
-	-	TRBV7-2	TRBJ1-5	TGTGCCAGCAGCTTAATGGGCGCTTCGAGCAATCAGCCCCAGCATTTT	CASSLMGASSNQPQHF
few	-	TRBV12-3/TRBV12-4	TRBJ1-3	TGTGCCAGCAACCTGGTTGGAAACACCATATATTTT	CASNLVGNTIYF
-	TRBD1	TRBV5-6	TRBJ1-4	TGTGCCAGCAGCTCGCTACAGGGGGCGCGTGAAAAACTGTTTTTT	CASSSLQGAREKLFF
many	TRBD1	TRBV7-8	TRBJ2-7	TGTGCCAGCAGCTCTAGCCGGATGACAGGGGGCTCCTACGAGCAGTACTTC	CASSSSRMTGGSYEQYF
many	-	TRBV29-1	TRBJ1-1	TGCAGCGTTGAAGGGCCGGGGGAAGCTTTCTTT	CSVEGPGEAFF
-	-	TRBV7-8	TRBJ2-3	TGTGCCAGCAGCTTAGGTGCCCGGGCCGGGGATACGCAGTATTTT	CASSLGARAGDTQYF